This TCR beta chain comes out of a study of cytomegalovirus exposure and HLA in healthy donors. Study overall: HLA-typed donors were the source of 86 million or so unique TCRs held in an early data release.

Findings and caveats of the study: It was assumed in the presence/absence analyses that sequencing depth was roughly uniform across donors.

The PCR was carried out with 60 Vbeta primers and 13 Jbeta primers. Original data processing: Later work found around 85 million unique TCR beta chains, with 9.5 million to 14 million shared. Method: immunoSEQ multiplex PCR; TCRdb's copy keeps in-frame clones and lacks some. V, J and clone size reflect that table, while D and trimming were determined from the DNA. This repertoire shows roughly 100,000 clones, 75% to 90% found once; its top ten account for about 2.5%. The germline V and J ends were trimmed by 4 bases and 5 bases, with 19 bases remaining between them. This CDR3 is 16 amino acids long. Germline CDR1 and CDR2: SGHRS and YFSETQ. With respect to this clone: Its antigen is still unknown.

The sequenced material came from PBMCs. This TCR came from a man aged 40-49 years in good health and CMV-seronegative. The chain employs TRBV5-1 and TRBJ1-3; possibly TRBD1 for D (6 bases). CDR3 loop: CASSPEGGGNRNTIYF. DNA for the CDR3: TGCGCCAGCAGCCCCGAAGGGGGGGGAAACAGAAACACCATATATTTT. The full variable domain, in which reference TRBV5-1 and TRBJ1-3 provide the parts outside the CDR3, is KAGVTQTPRYLIKTRGQQVTLSCSPISGHRSVSWYQQTPGQGLQFLFEYFSETQRNKGNFPGRFSGRQFSNSRSEMNVSTLELGDSALYLCASSPEGGGNRNTIYFGEGSWLTVV.